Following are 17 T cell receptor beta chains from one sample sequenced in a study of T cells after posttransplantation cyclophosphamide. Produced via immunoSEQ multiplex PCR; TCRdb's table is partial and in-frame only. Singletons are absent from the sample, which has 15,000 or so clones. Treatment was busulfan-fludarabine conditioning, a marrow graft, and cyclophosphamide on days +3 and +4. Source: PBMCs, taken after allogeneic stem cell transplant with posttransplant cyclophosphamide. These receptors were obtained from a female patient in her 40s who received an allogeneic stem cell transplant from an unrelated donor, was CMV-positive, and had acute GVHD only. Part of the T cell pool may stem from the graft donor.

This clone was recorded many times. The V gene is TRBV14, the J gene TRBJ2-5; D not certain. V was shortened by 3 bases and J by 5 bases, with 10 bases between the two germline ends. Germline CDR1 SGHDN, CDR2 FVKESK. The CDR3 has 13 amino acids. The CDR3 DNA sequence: TGTGCCAGCAGCCATCAGAATTTCGAGACCCAGTACTTC. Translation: CASSHQNFETQYF.

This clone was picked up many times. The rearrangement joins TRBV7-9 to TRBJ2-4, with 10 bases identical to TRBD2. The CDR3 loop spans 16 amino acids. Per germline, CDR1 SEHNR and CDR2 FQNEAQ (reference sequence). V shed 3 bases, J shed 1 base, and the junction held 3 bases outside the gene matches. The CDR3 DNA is TGTGCCAGCAGCTTTAGCGGGAGGAGGGCCAAAAACATTCAGTACTTC. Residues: CASSFSGRRAKNIQYF.

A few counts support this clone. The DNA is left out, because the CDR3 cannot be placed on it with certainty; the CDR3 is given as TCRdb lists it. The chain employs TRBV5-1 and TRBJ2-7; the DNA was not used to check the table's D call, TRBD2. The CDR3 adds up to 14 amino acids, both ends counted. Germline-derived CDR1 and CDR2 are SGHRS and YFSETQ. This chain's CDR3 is CASRVASGNYEQCF.

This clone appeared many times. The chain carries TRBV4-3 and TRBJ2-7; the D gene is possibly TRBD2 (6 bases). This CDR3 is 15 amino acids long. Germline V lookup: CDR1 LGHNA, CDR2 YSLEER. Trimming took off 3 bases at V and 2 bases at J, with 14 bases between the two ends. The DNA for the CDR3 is TGCGCCAGCAGCCATAAGGGCGGGGCACCCTACGAGCAGTACGTC. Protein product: CASSHKGGAPYEQYV.

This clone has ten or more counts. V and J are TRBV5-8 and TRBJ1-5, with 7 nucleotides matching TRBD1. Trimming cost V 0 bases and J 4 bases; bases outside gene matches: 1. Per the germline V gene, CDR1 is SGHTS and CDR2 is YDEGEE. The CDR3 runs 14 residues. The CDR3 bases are TGTGCCAGCAGCTTGGGCAGGGGGAATCAGCCCCAGCATTTT. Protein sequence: CASSLGRGNQPQHF.

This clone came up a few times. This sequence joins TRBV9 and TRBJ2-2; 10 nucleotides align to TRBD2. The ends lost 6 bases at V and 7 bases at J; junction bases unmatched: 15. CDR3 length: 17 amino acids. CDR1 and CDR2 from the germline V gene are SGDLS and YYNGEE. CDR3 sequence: CASTPRLAGVGGGELFF. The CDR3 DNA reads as TGTGCCAGCACCCCCAGGCTAGCGGGAGTCGGTGGCGGGGAGCTGTTTTTT.

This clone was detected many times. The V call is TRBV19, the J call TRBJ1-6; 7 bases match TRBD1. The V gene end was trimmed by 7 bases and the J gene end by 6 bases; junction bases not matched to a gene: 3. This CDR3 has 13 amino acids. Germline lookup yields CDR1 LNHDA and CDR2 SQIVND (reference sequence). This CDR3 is CASTGQLNSPLHF. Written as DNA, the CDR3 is TGTGCCAGTACGGGACAGCTTAATTCACCCCTCCACTTT.

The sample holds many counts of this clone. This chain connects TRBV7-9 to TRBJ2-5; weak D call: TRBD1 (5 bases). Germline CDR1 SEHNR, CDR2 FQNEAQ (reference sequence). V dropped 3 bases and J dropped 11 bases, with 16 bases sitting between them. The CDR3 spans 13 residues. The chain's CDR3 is CASSFRSLQGQYF. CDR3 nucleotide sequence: TGTGCCAGCAGCTTTAGGTCCCTGCAGGGACAGTACTTC.

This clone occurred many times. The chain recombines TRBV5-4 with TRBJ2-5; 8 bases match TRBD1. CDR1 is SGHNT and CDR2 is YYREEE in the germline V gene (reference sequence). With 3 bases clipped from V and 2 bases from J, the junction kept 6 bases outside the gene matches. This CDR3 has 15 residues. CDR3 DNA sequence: TGTGCCAGCAGCTCGGGACAGGAGTGGCAAGAGACCCAGTACTTC. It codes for CASSSGQEWQETQYF.

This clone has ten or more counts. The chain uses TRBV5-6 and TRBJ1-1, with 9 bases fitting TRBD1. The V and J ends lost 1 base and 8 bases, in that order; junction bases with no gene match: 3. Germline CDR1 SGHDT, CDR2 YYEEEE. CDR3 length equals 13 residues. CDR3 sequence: CASSLWGTGEAFF. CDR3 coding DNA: TGTGCCAGCAGCTTGTGGGGGACAGGGGAAGCTTTCTTT.

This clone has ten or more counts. The CDR3 is CASSSPGTEAFF. In DNA form, the CDR3 reads TGCGCCAGCAGCTCTCCAGGGACTGAAGCTTTCTTT. The chain has TRBV5-1 and TRBJ1-1; the D gene is possibly TRBD1 (5 bases). The CDR3 covers 12 residues. CDR1 is SGHRS, CDR2 YFSETQ, per germline. V lost 3 bases and J 5 bases, leaving 8 bases between the germline ends.

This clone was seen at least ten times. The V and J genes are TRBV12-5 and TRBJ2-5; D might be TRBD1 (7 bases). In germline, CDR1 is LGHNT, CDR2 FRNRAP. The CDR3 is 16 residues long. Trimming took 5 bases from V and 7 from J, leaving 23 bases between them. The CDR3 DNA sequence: TGTGCTAGTGGTGCGGGACAGAGTATTGGAGCGGGGACCCAGTACTTC. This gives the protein CASGAGQSIGAGTQYF.

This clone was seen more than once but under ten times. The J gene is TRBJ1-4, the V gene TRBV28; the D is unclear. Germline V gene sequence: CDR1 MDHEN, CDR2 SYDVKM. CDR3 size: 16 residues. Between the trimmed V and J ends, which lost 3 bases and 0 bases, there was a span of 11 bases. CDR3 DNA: TGTGCCAGCAGTTTTATCGGTTCTTCAACTAATGAAAAACTGTTTTTT. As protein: CASSFIGSSTNEKLFF.

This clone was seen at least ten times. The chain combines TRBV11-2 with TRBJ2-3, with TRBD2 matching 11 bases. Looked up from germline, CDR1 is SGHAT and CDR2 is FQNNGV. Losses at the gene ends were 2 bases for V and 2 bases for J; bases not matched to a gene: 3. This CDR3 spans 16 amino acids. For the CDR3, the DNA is TGTGCCAGCAGCTTAAGGACTAGCGGGCTCACAGATACGCAGTATTTT. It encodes CASSLRTSGLTDTQYF.

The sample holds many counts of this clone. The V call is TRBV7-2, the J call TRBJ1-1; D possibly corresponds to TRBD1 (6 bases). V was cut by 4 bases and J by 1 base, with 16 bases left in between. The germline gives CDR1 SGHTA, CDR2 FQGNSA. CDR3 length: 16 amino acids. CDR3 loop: CASSSRPGTRNTEAFF. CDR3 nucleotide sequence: TGTGCCAGCAGCTCCAGACCCGGGACACGGAACACTGAAGCTTTCTTT.

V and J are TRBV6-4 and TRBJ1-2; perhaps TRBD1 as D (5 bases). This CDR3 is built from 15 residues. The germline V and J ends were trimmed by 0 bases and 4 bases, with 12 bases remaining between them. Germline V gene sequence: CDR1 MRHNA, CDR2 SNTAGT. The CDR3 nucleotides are TGTGCCAGCAGTGACTCACCGGGGGGGATCTATGGCTACACCTTC. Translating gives CASSDSPGGIYGYTF.

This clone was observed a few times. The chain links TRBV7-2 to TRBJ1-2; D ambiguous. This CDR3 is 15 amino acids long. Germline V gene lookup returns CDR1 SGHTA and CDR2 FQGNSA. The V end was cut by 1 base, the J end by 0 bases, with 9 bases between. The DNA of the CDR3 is TGTGCCAGCAGCTTAGGTTCGGAGGCTAACTATGGCTACACCTTC. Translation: CASSLGSEANYGYTF.